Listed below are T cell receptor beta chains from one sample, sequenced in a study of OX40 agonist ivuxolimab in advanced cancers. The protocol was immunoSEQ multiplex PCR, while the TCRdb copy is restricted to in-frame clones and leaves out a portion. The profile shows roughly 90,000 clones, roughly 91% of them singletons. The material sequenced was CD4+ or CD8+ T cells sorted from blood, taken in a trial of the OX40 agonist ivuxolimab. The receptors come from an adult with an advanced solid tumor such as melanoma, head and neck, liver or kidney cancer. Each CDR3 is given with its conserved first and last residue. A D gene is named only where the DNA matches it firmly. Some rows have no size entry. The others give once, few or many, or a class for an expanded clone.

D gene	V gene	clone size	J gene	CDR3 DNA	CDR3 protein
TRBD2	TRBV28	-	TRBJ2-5	TGTGCCGGGTCTGAAGCGGGATTCGAGACCCAGTACTTC	CAGSEAGFETQYF
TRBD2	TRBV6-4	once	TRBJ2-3	TGTGCCAGCAGTGAACAGGCGGGAGCTGGCACGCAGTATTTT	CASSEQAGAGTQYF
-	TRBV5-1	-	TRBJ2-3	TGCGCCAGCAGTCTCACAGGGTACACAGATACGCAGTATTTT	CASSLTGYTDTQYF
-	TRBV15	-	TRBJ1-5	TGTGCCACCGGAAGGGGAAATCAGCCCCAGCATTTT	CATGRGNQPQHF
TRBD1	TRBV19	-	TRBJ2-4	TGTGCCAGTAGTATGGACAGGGAGGACATTCAGTACTTC	CASSMDREDIQYF
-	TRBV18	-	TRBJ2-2	TGTGCCAGCTCAGCTTTCTCGGGGTCGTCCGGGGAGCTGTTTTTT	CASSAFSGSSGELFF
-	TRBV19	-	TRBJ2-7	TGTGCCAGTAGTATCGTTGGCCGGGGCTACGAGCAGTACTTC	CASSIVGRGYEQYF
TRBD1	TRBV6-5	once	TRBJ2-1	TGTGCCAGCAGTTACTCGAATCGGGACAGGGTCAGTGAGCAGTTCTTC	CASSYSNRDRVSEQFF
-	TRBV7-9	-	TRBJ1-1	TGTGCCAGCAGCCCTAGCCTCGGAGAGAACACTGAAGCTTTCTTT	CASSPSLGENTEAFF
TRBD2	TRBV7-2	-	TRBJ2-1	TGTGCCAGCAGCTTACCCGGGACTAGGACCCAGTTCTTC	CASSLPGTRTQFF
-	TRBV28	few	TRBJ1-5	TGTGCCAGCAGTTTGGGGTATCAGCCCCAGCATTTT	CASSLGYQPQHF
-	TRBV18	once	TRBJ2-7	TGTGCCAGCTCACCAACCACCTACGAGCAGTACTTC	CASSPTTYEQYF
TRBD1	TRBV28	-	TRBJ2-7	TGTGCCAGCAGTAAATCGGGACAGCCCTACGAGCAGTACTTC	CASSKSGQPYEQYF
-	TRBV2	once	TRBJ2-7	TGTGCCAGTGGGGGGACCCCCTACGAGCAGTACTTC	CASGGTPYEQYF
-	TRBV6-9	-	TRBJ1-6	TGTGCCAGCAGTTATATTAGTTTTAGGCTGTTGAATTCACCCCTCCACTTT	CASSYISFRLLNSPLHF
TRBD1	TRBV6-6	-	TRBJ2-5	TGTGCCAGCGGACCGACAGGGTATGGAGAGACCCAGTACTTC	CASGPTGYGETQYF
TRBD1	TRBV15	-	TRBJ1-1	TGTGCCACCAGCAGCCGGGACAGGGGTGAAGCTTTCTTT	CATSSRDRGEAFF
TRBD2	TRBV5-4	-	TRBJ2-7	TGTGCCAGCAGCTTGGCCCGGACTAGCGGGAATTACGAGCAGTACTTC	CASSLARTSGNYEQYF
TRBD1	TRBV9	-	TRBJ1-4	TGTGCCAGCAGCCGGACAGGGGCTTCAACTAATGAAAAACTGTTTTTT	CASSRTGASTNEKLFF
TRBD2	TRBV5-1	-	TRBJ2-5	TGCGCCAGCAGCCTGGGACTAGCGGGAGGGCAGGAGACCCAGTACTTC	CASSLGLAGGQETQYF
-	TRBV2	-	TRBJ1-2	TGTGCCAGCAGTGCCCTTCCGACAGCGGGCTACACCTTC	CASSALPTAGYTF
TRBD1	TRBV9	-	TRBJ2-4	TGTGCCAGCAGCGACAGTCGGGGACAGGGAGGGGACATTCAGTACTTC	CASSDSRGQGGDIQYF
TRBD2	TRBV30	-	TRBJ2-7	TGTACCTGGAGTGCCAAAACCCAACTAGCGGGTGGCTACGAGCAGTACTTC	CTWSAKTQLAGGYEQYF
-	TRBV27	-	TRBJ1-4	TGTGCCAGCAGTTTCGTCGAGAGTGAAAAACTGTTTTTT	CASSFVESEKLFF
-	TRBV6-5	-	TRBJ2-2	TGTGCCAGCAGTTACCGGACAATTAACACCGGGGAGCTGTTTTTT	CASSYRTINTGELFF
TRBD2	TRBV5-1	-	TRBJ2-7	TGCGCCAGCAGCCCGGGGGAGGGGTCCTACGAGCAGTACTTC	CASSPGEGSYEQYF
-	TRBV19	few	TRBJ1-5	TGTGCCAGTACCCCCCAGGGCAGTCAGCCCCAGCATTTT	CASTPQGSQPQHF
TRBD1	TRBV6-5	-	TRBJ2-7	TGTGCCAGCAGTTCGAACAGGGGGCGGGGGCTCTACGAGCAGTACTTC	CASSSNRGRGLYEQYF
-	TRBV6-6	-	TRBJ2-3	TGTGCCAGCAGATCAGCAGATACGCAGTATTTT	CASRSADTQYF
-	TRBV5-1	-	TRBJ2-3	TGCGCCAGCAGCTTGGACGGGAACGCAGATACGCAGTATTTT	CASSLDGNADTQYF
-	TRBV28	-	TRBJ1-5	TGTGCCAGCAGGGGACGACAGGCCCGTCAGCCCCAGCATTTT	CASRGRQARQPQHF
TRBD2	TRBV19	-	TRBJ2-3	TGTGCCAGTAGCACCAGACGTACTAGCGGAGGGAATACGCAGTATTTT	CASSTRRTSGGNTQYF
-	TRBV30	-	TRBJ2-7	TGTGCCTGGAGTGTACCAGGCGCCTACGAGCAGTACTTC	CAWSVPGAYEQYF
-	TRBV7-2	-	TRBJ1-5	TGTGCCAGCAACTTTGGAGGAGTCGAGCCCCAGCATTTT	CASNFGGVEPQHF
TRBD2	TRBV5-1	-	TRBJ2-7	TGCGCCAGCAGCCGTACCCCCTTTAGCGGGGTCATGGAGCAGTACTTC	CASSRTPFSGVMEQYF
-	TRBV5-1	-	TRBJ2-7	TGCGCCAGCAGCTTGGACAGTACGACGAAGCAGTACTTC	CASSLDSTTKQYF
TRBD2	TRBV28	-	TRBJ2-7	TGTGCCAGCAGTGCGTCAACTAGCGGGAGTTACGAGCAGTACTTC	CASSASTSGSYEQYF
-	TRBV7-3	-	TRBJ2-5	TGTGCCAGCAGCTCTCCTCCCAAAGAGACCCAGTACTTC	CASSSPPKETQYF
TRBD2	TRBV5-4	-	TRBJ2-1	TGTGCCAGCAGCTCCGGCGGGAGGACGAACAATGAGCAGTTCTTC	CASSSGGRTNNEQFF
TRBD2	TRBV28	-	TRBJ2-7	TGTGCCAGCAGTTCCCCCCGGAGCGGGACCTACGAGCAGTACTTC	CASSSPRSGTYEQYF
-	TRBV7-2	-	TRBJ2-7	TGTGCCAGCAGCTTAAGAACGGTCCTCCCTAGCGAGCAGTACTTC	CASSLRTVLPSEQYF
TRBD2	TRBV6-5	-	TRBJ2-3	TGTGCCAGCAAGCGGGATGGGACAGATACGCAGTATTTT	CASKRDGTDTQYF
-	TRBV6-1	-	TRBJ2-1	TGTGCCAGCACCCCGTTTGCGAGCTCCTACAATGAGCAGTTCTTC	CASTPFASSYNEQFF
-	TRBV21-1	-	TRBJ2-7	TGTGCCAGCAGCAAAGCAGTGCGGGAGTACGAGCAGTACTTC	CASSKAVREYEQYF
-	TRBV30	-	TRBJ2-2	TGTGCCTGGAGTGTACACACCGGGGAGCTGTTTTTT	CAWSVHTGELFF
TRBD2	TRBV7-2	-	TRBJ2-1	TGTGCCAGCAGCTTAGCTAGCGGGAACCATGAGCAGTTCTTC	CASSLASGNHEQFF
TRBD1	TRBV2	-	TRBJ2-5	TGTGCCAGCAGTCCAAGGACAGGGAGGTTGGAGACCCAGTACTTC	CASSPRTGRLETQYF
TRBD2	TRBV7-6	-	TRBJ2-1	TGTGCCAGCAGCTTAGTGGCGGGGGGGACCTACAATGAGCAGTTCTTC	CASSLVAGGTYNEQFF
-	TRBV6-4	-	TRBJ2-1	TGTGCCAGCAGTGTCGAGGACACTGGATGGGGTGAGCAGTTCTTC	CASSVEDTGWGEQFF
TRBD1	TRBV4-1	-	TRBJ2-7	TGCGCCAGCAGCCAAGATTGGGGGACAGGGAGATCCTACGAGCAGTACTTC	CASSQDWGTGRSYEQYF
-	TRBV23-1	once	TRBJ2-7	TGCGCCAGCAGTCACCCGGATGGGTACGAGCAGTACTTC	CASSHPDGYEQYF
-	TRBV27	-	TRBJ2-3	TGTGCCAGCAGCCCTAGCACAGATACGCAGTATTTT	CASSPSTDTQYF